The 26 T cell receptor beta chains in this list originate from one sample, sequenced in a study of CD8 T cells in Susac syndrome. Random hexamers served to reverse transcribe roughly 0.45 to 1 ug RNA. TCRdb independently ran MiXCR on the immunoSEQ multiplex PCR reads; one entry per CDR3 protein. The sample has about 150,000 distinct CDR3 sequences; 85% to 95% are singletons. Sequenced sample: CD4+ T cells from PBMCs. Source of these receptors: a human donor with Susac syndrome.

Notes on this clonotype: An end of the junction does not agree with germline; a read error may underlie this. This chain joins TRBV29-1 and TRBJ2-7; no clear D gene. CDR1 and CDR2 from the germline V gene are SQVTM and ANQGSEA. CDR3 length: 15 amino acids. As DNA, the CDR3 is TGCAGCGTTAAAGACTTGAGAGAGTCTCCTGTCGAGCAGTACTTC. Its translation: CSVKDLRESPVEQYF.

The chain combines TRBV4-1 with TRBJ1-6, with D possibly TRBD1 on 5 matching bases. The V and J ends lost 5 bases and 5 bases respectively, with 10 bases between them. There are 14 residues in the CDR3. The germline CDR1 and CDR2 sequences are MGHRA and YSYEKL. The chain's CDR3 is CASSWGRDNSPLHF. As DNA, the CDR3 is TGCGCCAGCAGCTGGGGCAGGGATAATTCACCCCTCCACTTT.

This chain uses TRBV20-1 with TRBJ1-2, with 9 nucleotides matching TRBD1. The CDR3 runs 16 residues. V shed 5 bases and J 8 bases; nucleotides not matched to a gene: 18. The germline gives CDR1 DFQATT, CDR2 SNEGSKA (reference sequence). CDR3 nucleotide sequence: TGCAGTGCTCGAGCCCCTCCGGGACAGGGAGATCTCGGCTACACCTTC. This gives the protein CSARAPPGQGDLGYTF.

The V call is TRBV4-1, the J call TRBJ2-7; D is perhaps TRBD2 (7 bases). The CDR3 has 17 amino acids. V lost 1 base and J lost 2, with 18 bases in between. Germline V CDR1 and CDR2: MGHRA, YSYEKL. The CDR3 nucleotides are TGCGCCAGCAGCCAAGGCGGCCCGCGGGGGCTAGCCTACGAGCAGTACTTC. This translates into CASSQGGPRGLAYEQYF.

The J gene is TRBJ1-1, the V gene TRBV12-3 or TRBV12-4, with D tentatively TRBD1 (5 bases). The CDR3 sequence is 15 residues long. The ends were cut back, 5 bases at V and 0 bases at J, with 13 bases in the middle. CDR3 nucleotides: TGTGCCAGCAGTATCAGTAAGGGGTTGAACACTGAAGCTTTCTTT. This encodes CASSISKGLNTEAFF.

The chain couples TRBV5-1 to TRBJ2-7, with unresolved D. V gave up 0 bases and J gave up 2 bases, with 12 bases separating them. The CDR3 has 15 amino acids. CDR1 and CDR2 from the germline V gene are SGHRS and YFSETQ. Here the CDR3 reads CASSLDKTSTYEQYF. DNA of the CDR3: TGCGCCAGCAGCTTGGATAAGACAAGTACCTACGAGCAGTACTTC.

This clonotype was found once. The J gene is TRBJ2-5, the V gene TRBV7-7; 9 bases are shared with TRBD2. V lost 5 bases and J lost 5; bases outside the gene matches: 15. The CDR3 is 17 residues long. Per the germline V gene, CDR1 is SSHAT and CDR2 is FNYEAQ (reference sequence). The CDR3 region is CASSPTSAGGARETQYF. CDR3 coding DNA: TGTGCCAGCAGCCCTACGTCGGCGGGGGGGGCGAGGGAGACCCAGTACTTC.

The chain couples TRBV18 to TRBJ2-3, with D possibly matching TRBD1 (5 bases). Germline V lookup: CDR1 KGHSH, CDR2 LQKENI. Trimming took off 2 bases at V and 5 bases at J, with 8 bases between the two ends. The CDR3 consists of 13 residues. This CDR3 reads CASSPGALDTQYF. CDR3 coding DNA: TGTGCCAGCTCACCAGGGGCGTTAGATACGCAGTATTTT.

The chain uses TRBV9 and TRBJ2-3, with 8 bases that match TRBD2. This CDR3 contains 15 residues. Germline V lookup: CDR1 SGDLS, CDR2 YYNGEE. V was pared by 7 bases and J by 2 bases, with 9 bases of the junction left unmatched. Here the CDR3 reads CASQRSGGYTDTQYF. CDR3 sequence (DNA): TGTGCCAGCCAGAGGAGCGGGGGTTACACAGATACGCAGTATTTT. The variable domain in full, completed from reference TRBV9 and TRBJ2-3, reads DSGVTQTPKHLITATGQRVTLRCSPRSGDLSVYWYQQSLDQGLQFLIQYYNGEERAKGNILERFSAQQFPDLHSELNLSSLELGDSALYFCASQRSGGYTDTQYFGPGTRLTVL.

The V call is TRBV7-3, the J call TRBJ1-6; D is uncertain. The germline V gene encodes CDR1 SGHTA and CDR2 FQGTGA. V was shortened by 7 bases and J by 3 bases, with 7 bases between the two germline ends. The CDR3 covers 13 residues. The DNA of the CDR3 is TGTGCCAGCACAGCAGACTATAATTCACCCCTCCACTTT. It translates to CASTADYNSPLHF.

The chain has TRBV7-8 and TRBJ1-4; TRBD1 is a possible D gene (6 bases). V was pared by 5 bases and J by 3 bases, with 10 bases between. Germline assignment: CDR1 SGHVS and CDR2 FQNEAQ. The CDR3 consists of 14 residues. CDR3: CASSRGAANEKLFF. The CDR3 DNA follows: TGTGCCAGCAGCCGGGGGGCGGCTAATGAAAAACTGTTTTTT.

The chain has TRBV3-1 and TRBJ2-5, with a possible D match to TRBD1 (5 bases). CDR1 is LGHDT, CDR2 YNNKEL, per germline (reference sequence). Trimming left V 1 base short and J 7 bases short, with 13 bases between. CDR3 length equals 14 residues. The CDR3 sequence: CASSQVRIQGTQYF. CDR3 nucleotide sequence: TGTGCCAGCAGCCAAGTACGGATCCAGGGGACCCAGTACTTC.

The rearrangement uses TRBV2 and TRBJ2-7, with unresolved D. The CDR3 covers 16 residues. V lost 2 bases to trimming and J lost 4 bases, with 18 bases between them. CDR1 is SNHLY and CDR2 is FYNNEI in the germline V gene. CDR3 in DNA: TGTGCCAGCAGTGAACCAACGGTTGGGGTTGGGTACGAGCAGTACTTC. This sequence encodes CASSEPTVGVGYEQYF.

The chain carries TRBV5-1 and TRBJ1-5; D is uncertain. V lost 1 base to trimming and J lost 4 bases, with 12 bases between them. The CDR3 runs to 15 residues. The V gene's germline CDR1 is SGHRS and CDR2 YFSETQ. In DNA, the CDR3 is TGCGCCAGCAGCTTGTCCCCGGGGTTTAATCAGCCCCAGCATTTT. Protein product: CASSLSPGFNQPQHF.

This rearrangement joins TRBV15 to TRBJ2-1, with D tentatively TRBD1 (5 bases). Germline CDR1 is LNHNV and CDR2 is YYDKDF (reference sequence). The germline V and J ends were trimmed by 0 bases and 8 bases, with 17 bases remaining between them. The CDR3 has 16 amino acids. The CDR3: CATSRDRQGRLDEQFF. The CDR3 nucleotides read TGTGCCACCAGCAGAGATCGCCAGGGAAGGCTCGATGAGCAGTTCTTC.

V usage is TRBV12-5 and J usage is TRBJ2-7, with 8 bases aligning to TRBD2. Trimming at V came to 11 bases and at J to 5 bases, leaving 17 bases not matched to a gene. From germline, CDR1 is LGHNT and CDR2 FRNRAP. The CDR3 has 15 amino acids. The CDR3 DNA reads TGTGCTCCCCCGGGGGGGAGCTCCCCTCCTGACGAGCAGTACTTC. It is translated as CAPPGGSSPPDEQYF.

V and J are TRBV9 and TRBJ2-1, with 12 positions matching TRBD2. The CDR3 has 15 residues. Germline CDR1 is SGDLS and CDR2 is YYNGEE. After removal of 4 bases from V and 6 bases from J, the junction contained 5 bases not matched to a gene. CDR3 region: CASSQTSGGFNEQFF. In nucleotides, the CDR3 is TGTGCCAGCAGCCAAACTAGCGGGGGGTTCAATGAGCAGTTCTTC.

The CDR3 DNA follows: TGTGCCAGCAGCCGTAGCGGGGGCCCTAGCACAGATACGCAGTATTTT. It translates to CASSRSGGPSTDTQYF. V is TRBV27 and J is TRBJ2-3; 9 nucleotides align to TRBD2. In germline, CDR1 is MNHEY, CDR2 SMNVEV (reference sequence). V lost 6 bases to trimming and J lost 0 bases; unmatched junction nucleotides: 7. The CDR3 has 16 amino acids.

The rearrangement links TRBV20-1 to TRBJ1-2; D unclear. Germline CDR1 reads DFQATT; CDR2 reads SNEGSKA (reference sequence). With 0 bases removed from V and 4 bases from J, the gap between germline ends came to 12 bases. CDR3 length equals 14 residues. The CDR3 coding sequence is TGCAGTGCTAGAGATGGGGTGAAAACCTATGGCTACACCTTC. Amino acid sequence: CSARDGVKTYGYTF.

The chain uses TRBV7-3 and TRBJ2-5, with D tentatively TRBD1 or TRBD2 (5 bases each). Germline lookup yields CDR1 SGHTA and CDR2 FQGTGA. V lost 5 bases, J lost 2 bases, and 9 bases lay in between. This CDR3 contains 13 residues. CDR3 amino acids: CASSRGGQETQYF. CDR3 in DNA: TGTGCCAGCAGCCGTGGGGGTCAAGAGACCCAGTACTTC.

The chain couples TRBV4-1 to TRBJ2-7, with TRBD2 matching 7 bases. V dropped 3 bases and J dropped 3; count of bases not matched to a gene: 8. The CDR3 is 15 residues long. Germline V gene data show CDR1 as MGHRA and CDR2 as YSYEKL. CDR3 region: CASSQGTNGGYEQYF. DNA of the CDR3: TGCGCCAGCAGCCAGGGGACTAACGGGGGCTACGAGCAGTACTTC.

This clonotype has only a few counts. V usage is TRBV5-1 and J usage is TRBJ2-7; 10 positions agree with TRBD1. CDR3 length: 13 amino acids. Per the germline V gene, CDR1 is SGHRS and CDR2 is YFSETQ. V lost 4 bases to trimming and J lost 3 bases; unmatched junction nucleotides: 1. CDR3 bases: TGCGCCAGCAGCCGGGACAGGGGCTACGAGCAGTACTTC. It yields the protein CASSRDRGYEQYF.

The gene calls are TRBV2 and TRBJ1-6, with D tentatively TRBD1 (5 bases). Germline V gene sequence: CDR1 SNHLY, CDR2 FYNNEI. V was trimmed by 3 bases and J by 12 bases, leaving 6 bases between them. CDR3 length: 11 residues. The CDR3 region has the DNA TGTGCCAGCAGTGATGGGGGACCCCTCCACTTT. Translation: CASSDGGPLHF.

The table lists this clonotype with a count of one. The chain links TRBV6-2 or TRBV6-3 to TRBJ2-5; D is unclear. V was clipped by 2 bases and J by 10 bases, with 8 bases between them. CDR1 MNHEY and CDR2 SVGEGT come from the germline V gene. The CDR3 is 11 amino acids. The CDR3 coding sequence is TGTGCCAGCAGTTACGCTGTAGACCAGTACTTC. Protein sequence: CASSYAVDQYF.

A single count supports this clonotype. The chain joins TRBV23-1 to TRBJ2-7; 11 nucleotides line up with TRBD2. TRBV23-1 is flagged as an ORF with uncertain function. The junction had 14 bases not matched to a gene; V was cut back by 9 bases and J by 4 bases. This CDR3 has 16 amino acids. The CDR3: CARGKGLAVNQYEQYF. The CDR3 nucleotides read TGCGCCAGAGGGAAGGGACTAGCGGTGAACCAATACGAGCAGTACTTC.

The chain has TRBV4-1 and TRBJ2-6; no firm D call. The length of the CDR3 is 18 residues. Trimming removed 1 base at V and 2 bases at J, with 15 bases between. Looked up from germline, CDR1 is MGHRA and CDR2 is YSYEKL. CDR3 amino acids: CASSQVGKLITGANVLTF. CDR3 nucleotides: TGCGCCAGCAGCCAAGTTGGGAAACTTATCACTGGGGCCAACGTCCTGACTTTC.